This paragraph reports one T cell receptor beta chain. Germline-derived CDR1 and CDR2 are SGHRS and YFSETQ. The CDR3 is made up of 16 amino acids. The V and J ends lost 0 bases and 5 bases, in that order; junction bases with no gene match: 6. The record originates from a study of identical twins. TCRdb passed the 5' RACE reads through MiXCR, listing each CDR3 protein once. The data hold around 960,000 distinct CDR3 sequences, with about 12% observed a single time. In addition, the sample was reused for a study of yellow fever vaccine responses in identical twins.

The chain joins TRBV5-1 to TRBJ2-1; TRBD2 aligns across 9 bases. This TCR was recovered from a woman under 30 in good health. Sequenced: PBMCs. The CDR3 DNA reads TGCGCCAGCAGCTTGGTACTAGCGGGTCAAGACAATGAGCAGTTCTTC. The encoded protein is CASSLVLAGQDNEQFF. Based on the CDR3 plus reference TRBV5-1 and TRBJ2-1, the full variable domain is KAGVTQTPRYLIKTRGQQVTLSCSPISGHRSVSWYQQTPGQGLQFLFEYFSETQRNKGNFPGRFSGRQFSNSRSEMNVSTLELGDSALYLCASSLVLAGQDNEQFFGPGTRLTVL.